A single T cell receptor (beta chain) is shown here with its context. The data were obtained in a study of radiation and T cells in renal cell carcinoma. Time point: blood 4 weeks post-SBRT, at nephrectomy. As for treatment: 15 Gy SBRT to primary tumor, nephrectomy 4 weeks later. This renal cell carcinoma was of the clear cell type. The protocol was immunoSEQ multiplex PCR, while the TCRdb copy is restricted to in-frame clones and leaves out a portion. The table has fewer than 80,000 clones, over 65% seen once; the top ten hold 2.4%. The V end was cut by 1 base, the J end by 3 bases, with 12 bases between. Germline loops: CDR1 SGHTA, CDR2 FQGTGA. The CDR3 consists of 16 residues.

The source was blood, collected from a patient whose treatment included radiotherapy and nephrectomy. This clonotype originated in a woman aged 55 to 70 with renal cell carcinoma. The V call is TRBV7-3, the J call TRBJ1-4, with no clear D. The CDR3 nucleotides are TGTGCCAGCAGCTTAAATTCGCGGGGTCCTAATGAAAAACTGTTTTTT. It is translated as CASSLNSRGPNEKLFF.